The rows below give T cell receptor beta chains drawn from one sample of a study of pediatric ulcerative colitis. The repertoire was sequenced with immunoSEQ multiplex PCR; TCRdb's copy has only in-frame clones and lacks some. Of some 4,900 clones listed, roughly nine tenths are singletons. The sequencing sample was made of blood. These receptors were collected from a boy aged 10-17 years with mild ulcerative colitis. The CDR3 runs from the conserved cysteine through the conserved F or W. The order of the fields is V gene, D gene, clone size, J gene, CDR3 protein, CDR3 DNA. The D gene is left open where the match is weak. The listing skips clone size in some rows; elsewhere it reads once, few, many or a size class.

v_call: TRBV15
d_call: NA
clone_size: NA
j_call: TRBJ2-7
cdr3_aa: CATSRDSLAPYEQYF
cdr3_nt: TGTGCCACCAGCAGAGATTCCCTAGCGCCCTACGAGCAGTACTTC

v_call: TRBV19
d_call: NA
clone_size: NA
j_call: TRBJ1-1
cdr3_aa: CASSIVVRGSEAEAFF
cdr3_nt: TGTGCCAGTAGTATCGTTGTCAGGGGATCTGAGGCTGAAGCTTTCTTT

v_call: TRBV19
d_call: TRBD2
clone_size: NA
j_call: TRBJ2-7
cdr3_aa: CASSPAGGQHEQYF
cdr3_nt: TGTGCCAGTAGCCCAGCGGGAGGGCAGCACGAGCAGTACTTC

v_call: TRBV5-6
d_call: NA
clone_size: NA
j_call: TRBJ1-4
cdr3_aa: CASSFRETNEKLFF
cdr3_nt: TGTGCCAGCAGCTTCAGGGAAACTAATGAAAAACTGTTTTTT

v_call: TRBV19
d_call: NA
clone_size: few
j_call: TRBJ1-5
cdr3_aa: CASTTANSNQPQHF
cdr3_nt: TGTGCCAGTACAACAGCCAACAGCAATCAGCCCCAGCATTTT

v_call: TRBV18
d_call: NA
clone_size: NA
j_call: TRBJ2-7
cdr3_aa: CASSPPSSSSYEQYF
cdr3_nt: TGTGCCAGCTCACCACCTTCAAGTAGCTCCTACGAGCAGTACTTC

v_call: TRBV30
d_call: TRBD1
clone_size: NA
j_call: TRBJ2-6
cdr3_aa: CAGWTGDTSGANVLTF
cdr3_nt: TGTGCCGGCTGGACAGGGGATACCTCTGGGGCCAACGTCCTGACTTTC

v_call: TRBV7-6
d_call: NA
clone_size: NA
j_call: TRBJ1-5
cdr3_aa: CASSLAGGGNQPQHF
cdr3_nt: TGTGCCAGCAGCTTAGCGGGGGGTGGCAATCAGCCCCAGCATTTT

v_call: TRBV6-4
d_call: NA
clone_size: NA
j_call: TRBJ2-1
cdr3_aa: CASSDSAGSYNEQFF
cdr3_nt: TGTGCCAGCAGTGACTCGGCAGGGTCCTACAATGAGCAGTTCTTC

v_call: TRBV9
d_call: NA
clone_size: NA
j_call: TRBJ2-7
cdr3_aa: CASSVGGLSSYEQYF
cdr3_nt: TGTGCCAGCAGCGTAGGAGGGCTTAGCTCCTACGAGCAGTACTTC

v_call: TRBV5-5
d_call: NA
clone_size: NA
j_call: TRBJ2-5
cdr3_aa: CASRLPGLDLYQETQYF
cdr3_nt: TGTGCCAGCAGACTGCCGGGACTGGATTTGTACCAAGAGACCCAGTACTTC

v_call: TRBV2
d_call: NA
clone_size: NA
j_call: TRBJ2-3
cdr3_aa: CASSSGTHSTDTQYF
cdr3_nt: TGTGCCAGCAGTTCCGGCACCCATTCCACAGATACGCAGTATTTT

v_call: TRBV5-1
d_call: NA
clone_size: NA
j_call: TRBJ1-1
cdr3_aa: CASSLGENTEAFF
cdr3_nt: TGCGCCAGCAGCTTGGGTGAGAACACTGAAGCTTTCTTT

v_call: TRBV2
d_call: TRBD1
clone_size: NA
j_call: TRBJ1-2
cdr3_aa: CASSEWSGDRVPYGYTF
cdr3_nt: TGTGCCAGCAGTGAGTGGTCGGGAGACAGGGTCCCCTATGGCTACACCTTC

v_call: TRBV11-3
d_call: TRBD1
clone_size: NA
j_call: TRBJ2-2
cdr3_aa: CASSLDSGGGELFF
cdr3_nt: TGTGCCAGCAGCTTAGATTCAGGGGGCGGGGAGCTGTTTTTT

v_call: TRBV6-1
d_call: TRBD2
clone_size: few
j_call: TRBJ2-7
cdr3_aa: CASSNELAGGYEQYF
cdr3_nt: TGTGCCAGCAGTAATGAGTTAGCGGGGGGCTACGAGCAGTACTTC

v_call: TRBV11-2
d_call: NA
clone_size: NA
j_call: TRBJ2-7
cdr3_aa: CASSPQGYEQYF
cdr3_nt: TGTGCCAGCAGCCCGCAGGGATACGAGCAGTACTTC

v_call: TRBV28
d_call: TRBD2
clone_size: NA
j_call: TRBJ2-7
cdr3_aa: CASSFVGLAGGPYEQYF
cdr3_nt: TGTGCCAGCAGTTTCGTGGGGCTAGCGGGAGGGCCATACGAGCAGTACTTC

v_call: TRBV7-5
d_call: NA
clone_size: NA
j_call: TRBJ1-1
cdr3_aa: CARSLAGGRLNTEAFF
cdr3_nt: TGTGCCAGAAGCTTAGCAGGGGGGAGACTGAACACTGAAGCTTTCTTT

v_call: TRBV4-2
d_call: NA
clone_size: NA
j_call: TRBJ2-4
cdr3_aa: CASSRGSEAKNIQYF
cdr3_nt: TGTGCCAGCAGTAGAGGAAGTGAGGCCAAAAACATTCAGTACTTC

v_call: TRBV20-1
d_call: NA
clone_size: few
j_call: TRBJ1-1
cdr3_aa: CSAPLGEAFF
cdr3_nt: TGCAGTGCTCCGCTGGGCGAAGCTTTCTTT

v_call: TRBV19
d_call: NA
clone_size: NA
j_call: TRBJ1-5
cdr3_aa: CASRMGGNQPQHF
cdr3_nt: TGTGCCAGTAGGATGGGGGGAAATCAGCCCCAGCATTTT

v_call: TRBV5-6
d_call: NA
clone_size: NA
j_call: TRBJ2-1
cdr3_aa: CASSLSGRNEQFF
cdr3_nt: TGTGCCAGCAGCTTGAGTGGGAGGAATGAGCAGTTCTTC

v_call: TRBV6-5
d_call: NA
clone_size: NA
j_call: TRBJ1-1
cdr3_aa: CASRTTGSEAFF
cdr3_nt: TGTGCCAGCAGAACTACAGGGTCTGAAGCTTTCTTT

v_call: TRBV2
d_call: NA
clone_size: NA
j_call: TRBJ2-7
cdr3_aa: CASTALSPSYEQYF
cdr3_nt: TGTGCCAGCACAGCACTTTCCCCCTCCTACGAGCAGTACTTC

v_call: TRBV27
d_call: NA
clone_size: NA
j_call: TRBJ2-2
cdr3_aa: CASKQGRVYTGELFF
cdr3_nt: TGTGCCAGCAAACAGGGGAGGGTTTACACCGGGGAGCTGTTTTTT

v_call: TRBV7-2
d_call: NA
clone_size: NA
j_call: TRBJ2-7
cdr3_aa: CASSLGGSNYEQYF
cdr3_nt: TGTGCCAGCAGCTTAGGGGGGTCAAACTACGAGCAGTACTTC

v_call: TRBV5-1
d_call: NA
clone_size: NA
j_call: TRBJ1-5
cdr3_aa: CASRLDGNQPQHF
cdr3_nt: TGCGCCAGCAGACTCGACGGCAATCAGCCCCAGCATTTT

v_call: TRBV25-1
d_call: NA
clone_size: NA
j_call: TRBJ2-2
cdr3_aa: CASSKHRDTKNTGELFF
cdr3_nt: TGTGCCAGCAGTAAGCACCGGGACACCAAGAACACCGGGGAGCTGTTTTTT

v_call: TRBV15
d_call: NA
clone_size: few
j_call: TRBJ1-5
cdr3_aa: CATSRELRVNQPQHF
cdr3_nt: TGTGCCACCAGCAGAGAACTCAGGGTCAATCAGCCCCAGCATTTT

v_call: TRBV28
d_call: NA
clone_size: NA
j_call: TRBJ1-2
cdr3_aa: CASSPNNVRGYTF
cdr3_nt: TGTGCCAGCAGTCCAAACAACGTACGTGGCTACACCTTC

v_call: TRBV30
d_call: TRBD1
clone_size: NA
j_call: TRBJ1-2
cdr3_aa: CAWSAHPRTGGLGGYTF
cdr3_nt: TGTGCCTGGAGTGCTCACCCGCGGACAGGGGGCCTGGGAGGCTACACCTTC

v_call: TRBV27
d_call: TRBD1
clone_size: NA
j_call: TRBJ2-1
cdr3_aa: CASSGGQGIYNEQFF
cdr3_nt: TGTGCCAGCAGTGGGGGACAGGGTATCTACAATGAGCAGTTCTTC

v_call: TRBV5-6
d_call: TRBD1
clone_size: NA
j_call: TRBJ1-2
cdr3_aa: CASSVTGGSNYGYTF
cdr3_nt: TGTGCCAGCAGCGTAACAGGGGGTTCTAACTATGGCTACACCTTC

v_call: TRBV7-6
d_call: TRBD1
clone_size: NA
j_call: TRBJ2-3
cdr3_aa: CASSRTGETDTQYF
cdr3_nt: TGTGCCAGCAGCAGGACAGGGGAGACAGATACGCAGTATTTT

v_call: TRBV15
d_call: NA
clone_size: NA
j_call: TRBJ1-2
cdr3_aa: CATSRVGEQRAYGYTF
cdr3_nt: TGTGCCACCAGCAGAGTGGGGGAGCAAAGAGCCTATGGCTACACCTTC

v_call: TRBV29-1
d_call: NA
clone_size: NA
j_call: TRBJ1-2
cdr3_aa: CSVARPNYGYTF
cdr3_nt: TGCAGCGTTGCCAGACCTAACTATGGCTACACCTTC

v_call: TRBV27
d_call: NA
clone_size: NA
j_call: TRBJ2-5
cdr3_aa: CASSLGHQETQYF
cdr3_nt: TGTGCCAGCAGTCTCGGACACCAAGAGACCCAGTACTTC

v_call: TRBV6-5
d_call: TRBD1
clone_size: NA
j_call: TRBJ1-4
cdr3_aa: CAGLRQGRNEKLFF
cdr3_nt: TGTGCCGGATTAAGACAGGGGCGTAATGAAAAACTGTTTTTT

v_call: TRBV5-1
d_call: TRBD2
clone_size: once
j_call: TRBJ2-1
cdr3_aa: CASSLGTSGEQFF
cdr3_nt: TGCGCCAGCAGCTTGGGGACTAGCGGTGAGCAGTTCTTC

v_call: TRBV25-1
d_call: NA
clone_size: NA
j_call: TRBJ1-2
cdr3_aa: CASSNTRFYGYTF
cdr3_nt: TGTGCCAGCAGTAACACCAGGTTCTATGGCTACACCTTC